This T cell receptor beta chain comes out of a study of blood T cell repertoires in COVID-19. About the research overall: The origin of the acute and convalescent COVID-19 samples was the United States, Italy and Spain. The cDNA or gDNA used as material had been derived from T cells, B-cell-depleted T cells, or PBMCs.

The V gene's germline CDR1 is MGHRA and CDR2 YSYEKL. The CDR3 runs to 15 residues. Trimming removed 1 base at V and 7 bases at J, with 14 bases between. As originally analysed: The assay estimated nucleated cells by amplifying reference gene primers. Sequencing was performed with immunoSEQ multiplex PCR; in TCRdb, only in-frame clones are kept and a portion is missing. V and J calls and clone size follow that table, whereas D and trimming were derived from the DNA. The sample includes 150,000 to 200,000 clones, 88% of them seen just once. The sequenced sample was peripheral blood. The sequence was obtained from a human donor in a cohort sampled during active COVID-19. The gene calls are TRBV4-1 and TRBJ1-5; D might be TRBD1 (5 bases). CDR3 coding DNA: TGCGCCAGCAGCCAAGGATGGGCGGGGGGACAGCCCCAGCATTTT. Its translation is CASSQGWAGGQPQHF.